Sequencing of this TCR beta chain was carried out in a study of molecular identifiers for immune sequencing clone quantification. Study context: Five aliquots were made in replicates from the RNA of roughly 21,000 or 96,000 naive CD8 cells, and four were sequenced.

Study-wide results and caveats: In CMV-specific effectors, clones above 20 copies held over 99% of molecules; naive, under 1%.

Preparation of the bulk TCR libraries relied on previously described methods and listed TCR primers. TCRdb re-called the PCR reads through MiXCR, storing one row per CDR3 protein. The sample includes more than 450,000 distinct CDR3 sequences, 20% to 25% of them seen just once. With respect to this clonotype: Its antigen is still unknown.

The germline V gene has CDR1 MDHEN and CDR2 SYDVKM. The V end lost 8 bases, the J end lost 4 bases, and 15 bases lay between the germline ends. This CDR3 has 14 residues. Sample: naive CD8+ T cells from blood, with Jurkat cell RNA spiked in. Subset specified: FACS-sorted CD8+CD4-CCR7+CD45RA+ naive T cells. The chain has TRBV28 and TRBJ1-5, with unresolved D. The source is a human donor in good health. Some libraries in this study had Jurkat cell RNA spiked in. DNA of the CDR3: TGTGCCAGCCGTGACGGAATGGGGAATCAGCCCCAGCATTTT. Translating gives CASRDGMGNQPQHF.